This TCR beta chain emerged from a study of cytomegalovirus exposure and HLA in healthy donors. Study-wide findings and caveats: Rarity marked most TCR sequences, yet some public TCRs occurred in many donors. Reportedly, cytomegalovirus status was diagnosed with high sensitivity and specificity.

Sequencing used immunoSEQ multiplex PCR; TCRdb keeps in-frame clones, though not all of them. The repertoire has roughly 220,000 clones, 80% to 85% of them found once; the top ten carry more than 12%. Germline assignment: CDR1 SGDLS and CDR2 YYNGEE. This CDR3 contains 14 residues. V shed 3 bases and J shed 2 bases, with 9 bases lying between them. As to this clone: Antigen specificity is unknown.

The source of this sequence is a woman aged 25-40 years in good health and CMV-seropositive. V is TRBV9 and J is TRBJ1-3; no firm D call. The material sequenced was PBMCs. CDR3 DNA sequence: TGTGCCAGCAGCGCGGAGTCAGCTGGAAACACCATATATTTT. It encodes CASSAESAGNTIYF.